This TCR beta chain appears in the sequencing data of a study of blood T cell repertoires in COVID-19. Study overall: Samples representing acute and convalescent COVID-19 were sourced from the United States, Italy and Spain. Sources were T cells, B-cell-depleted T cells, or PBMCs; the material itself was cDNA or gDNA.

In the source study's methods: It was from reference gene primer amplification that nucleated cell counts were estimated. The data were produced by immunoSEQ multiplex PCR, yet TCRdb's version contains in-frame clones alone and is incomplete. V and J calls and clone size are given by that table; D and trimming were obtained from the DNA. The table lists 80,000 to 95,000 clones, 70% to 85% of them singletons. The germline gives CDR1 KGHSH, CDR2 LQKENI. V was clipped by 8 bases and J by 0 bases, with 14 bases between them. The CDR3 totals 15 residues. The gene calls are TRBV18 and TRBJ1-5; a weak D match, TRBD1 (5 bases). The TCR originated in a human donor in a cohort sampled during active COVID-19. Material: peripheral blood. CDR3 DNA sequence: TGTGCCAGCCGAGCTGTCGGGGGTAGCAATCAGCCCCAGCATTTT. Translated: CASRAVGGSNQPQHF.